The 26 T cell receptor beta chains in this list originate from one sample, sequenced in a study of T cells in Graves' hyperthyroidism and ophthalmopathy. RNA transcripts served as the template for amplifying TCR beta CDR3 regions. The primer set for the first-round RT-PCR of the TCR CDR3 was HTBI. MiXCR was run by TCRdb on the multiplex PCR reads, yielding one entry per CDR3 protein. The table shows 250,000 to 350,000 distinct CDR3 sequences, with approximately 17% occurring only once. Sequenced material: blood. These receptor sequences come from a man in his thirties or forties with Graves' hyperthyroidism.

This clonotype was counted a few times. CDR3 protein: CASSQQSPTSGSGNEQFF. Written as DNA, the CDR3 is TGTGCCAGCAGCCAACAATCCCCGACTAGCGGGAGTGGCAATGAGCAGTTCTTC. V and J are TRBV7-6 and TRBJ2-1; 12 bases are shared with TRBD2. The CDR3 has 18 residues. Losses at the gene ends were 5 bases for V and 6 bases for J; bases not matched to a gene: 14. CDR1 is SGHVS, CDR2 FNYEAQ, per germline.

V and J are TRBV9 and TRBJ1-5, with D uncertain. Per the germline V gene, CDR1 is SGDLS and CDR2 is YYNGEE. The CDR3 is 14 amino acids. The ends were cut back, 2 bases at V and 2 bases at J, with 8 bases in the middle. The chain's CDR3 is CASSVPGGNQPQHF. CDR3 coding DNA: TGTGCCAGCAGCGTTCCCGGGGGCAATCAGCCCCAGCATTTT.

This clonotype has at least ten counts. This chain joins TRBV6-1 and TRBJ2-7; no clear D. V gave up 8 bases and J gave up 0 bases, with 8 bases separating them. Germline V gives CDR1 MNHNS, CDR2 SASEGT. The CDR3 loop spans 12 amino acids. The CDR3, as DNA: TGTGCCAGCTACGCCCTCTCCTACGAGCAGTACTTC. It is translated as CASYALSYEQYF.

This clonotype was detected only a few times. J is TRBJ2-1 and V is TRBV7-9; weak D call: TRBD2 (5 bases). Germline CDR1 and CDR2: SEHNR and FQNEAQ (reference sequence). The CDR3 runs to 16 residues. Trimming cost V 2 bases and J 5 bases, with 16 bases left between them. The CDR3 protein is CASSLSRTHPNNEQFF. CDR3 sequence (DNA): TGTGCCAGCAGCTTAAGTCGGACTCACCCGAACAATGAGCAGTTCTTC.

V is TRBV4-1 and J is TRBJ2-2; D not certain. V lost 1 base, J lost 5 bases, and 17 bases lay in between. This CDR3 is built from 17 residues. Germline V gene data show CDR1 as MGHRA and CDR2 as YSYEKL. This chain's CDR3 is CASSQGRLGKKTGELFF. For the CDR3, the DNA is TGCGCCAGCAGCCAAGGCAGGTTGGGGAAAAAAACCGGGGAGCTGTTTTTT.

This clonotype has a handful of counts. The chain is built from TRBV5-6 and TRBJ2-7, with TRBD2 identical over 7 bases. Germline values: CDR1 SGHDT, CDR2 YYEEEE. The ends lost 1 base at V and 6 bases at J; junction bases unmatched: 4. The CDR3 contains 13 residues. This CDR3 reads CASSLWEGREQYF. CDR3 in DNA: TGTGCCAGCAGCTTGTGGGAGGGCCGCGAGCAGTACTTC.

Points on this clonotype: The DNA is omitted, as the CDR3 cannot be located on it reliably, and the CDR3 follows TCRdb's listing. This chain joins TRBV7-3 and TRBJ2-7; no DNA check was done on the table's D call, TRBD2. Germline CDR1 SGHTA, CDR2 FQGTGA. The CDR3 numbers 19 amino acids, ends counted. CDR3 sequence reads: CASSFYICSARRYSYEQYF.

For this clonotype: Relative to the germline gene, one junction end is altered; a read error may explain this. The V call is TRBV27, the J call TRBJ1-1; a weak D match, TRBD1 (5 bases). The CDR3 totals 11 residues. CDR1 is MNHEY and CDR2 is SMNVEV in the germline V gene (reference sequence). The CDR3: CASIFQGEASF. In DNA, the CDR3 is TGTGCCAGCATTTTTCAGGGCGAAGCTTCCTTT.

Remarks on this clonotype: With a much larger clone just one base away, this may be a read error. The CDR3 sequence is CACSLITGGNTEAFF. The CDR3 nucleotides are TGTGCCTGCAGTTTAATTACAGGGGGGAACACTGAAGCTTTCTTT. The V and J genes are TRBV12-3 or TRBV12-4 and TRBJ1-1; 8 bases are shared with TRBD1. This CDR3 has 15 amino acids.

This clonotype was counted many times. This sequence joins TRBV5-1 and TRBJ1-1; 10 nucleotides agree with TRBD1. The germline gives CDR1 SGHRS, CDR2 YFSETQ. V trimming: 0 bases; J trimming: 4 bases; junction bases outside the gene matches: 9. CDR3 length: 17 residues. CDR3 loop: CASSLAIRTGGSTEAFF. CDR3 nucleotides: TGCGCCAGCAGCTTGGCCATTCGGACAGGGGGGTCCACTGAAGCTTTCTTT.

The rearrangement uses TRBV14 and TRBJ1-4, with D possibly being TRBD1 (6 bases). Germline V gives CDR1 SGHDN, CDR2 FVKESK. The CDR3 is made up of 14 amino acids. V lost 4 bases and J 5 bases, leaving 11 bases between the germline ends. The CDR3 bases are TGTGCCAGCAGCCGGACAGCCCTCAATGAAAAACTGTTTTTT. This codes for CASSRTALNEKLFF. Drawing the rest from reference TRBV14 and TRBJ1-4, the complete variable domain is EAGVTQFPSHSVIEKGQTVTLRCDPISGHDNLYWYRRVMGKEIKFLLHFVKESKQDESGMPNNRFLAERTGGTYSTLKVQPAELEDSGVYFCASSRTALNEKLFFGSGTQLSVL.

This clonotype was found many times. V usage is TRBV6-1 and J usage is TRBJ2-1; 8 bases match TRBD2. In germline, CDR1 is MNHNS, CDR2 SASEGT. J was trimmed by 6 bases and V by 7 bases; bases with no gene match: 8. The CDR3 loop spans 14 amino acids. The CDR3 sequence is CASKNHGTSNEQFF. CDR3 DNA sequence: TGTGCCAGCAAGAACCACGGGACTAGCAATGAGCAGTTCTTC.

This clonotype has just a few counts. This chain connects TRBV4-1 to TRBJ2-1; D is possibly TRBD1 or TRBD2 (5 bases each). Trimming cost V 4 bases and J 1 base, with 11 bases left between them. Germline V gene sequence: CDR1 MGHRA, CDR2 YSYEKL. The CDR3 contains 15 residues. CDR3 nucleotides: TGCGCCAGCAGCCCCACGAGGGGTTCCTACAATGAGCAGTTCTTC. The encoded protein is CASSPTRGSYNEQFF.

This chain connects TRBV7-9 to TRBJ1-4; D remains ambiguous. The V end was cut by 4 bases, the J end by 0 bases, with 12 bases between. Germline V gene lookup returns CDR1 SEHNR and CDR2 FQNEAQ (reference sequence). The CDR3 totals 16 residues. In DNA, the CDR3 is TGTGCCAGCAGCTCAACCGACCCAGCAACTAATGAAAAACTGTTTTTT. It specifies CASSSTDPATNEKLFF.

This clonotype came up many times. This chain uses TRBV2 with TRBJ2-5; TRBD2 matches 9 bases. V was pared by 1 base and J by 5 bases, with 2 bases of the junction left unmatched. Germline-derived CDR1 and CDR2 are SNHLY and FYNNEI. CDR3 length: 14 amino acids. In DNA form, the CDR3 reads TGTGCCAGCAGTGAAGGCGGGAGGGGGGAGACCCAGTACTTC. This gives the protein CASSEGGRGETQYF. Full variable domain (outside the CDR3, taken from reference TRBV2 and TRBJ2-5): EPEVTQTPSHQVTQMGQEVILRCVPISNHLYFYWYRQILGQKVEFLVSFYNNEISEKSEIFDDQFSVERPDGSNFTLKIRSTKLEDSAMYFCASSEGGRGETQYFGPGTRLLVL.

This chain uses TRBV2 with TRBJ2-7; D not resolved. Germline V CDR1 and CDR2: SNHLY, FYNNEI. The CDR3 is 14 amino acids. V lost 10 bases to trimming and J lost 4 bases, with 20 bases between them. The DNA for the CDR3 is TGTGCCACCAGACGGCAGGTGTCCAGATACGAGCAGTACTTC. Amino acids: CATRRQVSRYEQYF.

This clonotype occurred many times. This chain connects TRBV2 to TRBJ2-1; the D gene is possibly TRBD2 (5 bases). Germline assignment: CDR1 SNHLY and CDR2 FYNNEI. Trimming removed 6 bases at V and 8 bases at J, with 20 bases between. This CDR3 is 15 amino acids long. The CDR3 loop is CASSPGILTSHEQFF. CDR3 nucleotides: TGTGCCAGCAGCCCCGGGATTCTGACCAGCCATGAGCAGTTCTTC.

Ten or more counts support this clonotype. The chain links TRBV11-2 to TRBJ2-3, with 9 positions matching TRBD1. The CDR3 is made up of 15 amino acids. Germline-derived CDR1 and CDR2 are SGHAT and FQNNGV. The V segment lost 5 bases and the J segment 3 bases; nucleotides outside the gene matches: 6. The CDR3 region has the DNA TGTGCCAGCAGCGACCGGGACAGGGAGACAGATACGCAGTATTTT. It is translated as CASSDRDRETDTQYF.

The rearrangement uses TRBV20-1 and TRBJ2-3; 7 bases match TRBD2. Germline values: CDR1 DFQATT, CDR2 SNEGSKA (reference sequence). The CDR3 sequence is 15 residues long. The CDR3 DNA reads TGCAGCGTCCGGGGGGAATCTTACCGCACAGATACGCAGTATTTT. It specifies CSVRGESYRTDTQYF.

This clonotype was seen a handful of times. The chain is built from TRBV5-6 and TRBJ1-2; no reliable D call. V lost 6 bases and J lost 4, with 19 bases in between. Germline lookup yields CDR1 SGHDT and CDR2 YYEEEE. The CDR3 runs 15 residues. CDR3 region: CASTRGHEGSYGYTF. CDR3 coding DNA: TGTGCCAGCACCCGAGGGCACGAGGGAAGCTATGGCTACACCTTC.

In its sample, this clonotype was seen a few times. The chain links TRBV5-4 to TRBJ2-1, with 12 bases fitting TRBD2. This CDR3 has 14 amino acids. Trimming cost V 1 base and J 9 bases; bases outside gene matches: 2. From germline, CDR1 is SGHNT and CDR2 YYREEE (reference sequence). The CDR3 protein is CASSLSGLAGEQFF. The DNA of the CDR3 is TGTGCCAGCAGCTTGTCGGGACTAGCGGGTGAGCAGTTCTTC. The whole variable domain, filled in from reference TRBV5-4 and TRBJ2-1, reads ETGVTQSPTHLIKTRGQQVTLRCSSQSGHNTVSWYQQALGQGPQFIFQYYREEENGRGNFPPRFSGLQFPNYSSELNVNALELDDSALYLCASSLSGLAGEQFFGPGTRLTVL.

The chain carries TRBV11-2 and TRBJ1-5; D unclear. In germline, CDR1 is SGHAT, CDR2 FQNNGV. Trimming removed 1 base at V and 11 bases at J, with 18 bases between. The CDR3 length is 15 residues. CDR3: CASSLGFASQATQHF. The CDR3 DNA reads as TGTGCCAGCAGCTTAGGATTTGCCTCCCAGGCGACCCAGCATTTT. Complete variable domain (other parts from reference TRBV11-2 and TRBJ1-5): EAGVAQSPRYKIIEKRQSVAFWCNPISGHATLYWYQQILGQGPKLLIQFQNNGVVDDSQLPKDRFSAERLKGVDSTLKIQPAKLEDSAVYLCASSLGFASQATQHFGDGTRLSIL.

This clonotype was seen repeatedly, ten times or more. The chain recombines TRBV2 with TRBJ1-4; TRBD1 matches at 7 bases. CDR3 size: 14 residues. CDR1 and CDR2 from the germline V gene are SNHLY and FYNNEI. The junction had 4 bases not matched to a gene; V was cut back by 1 base and J by 8 bases. CDR3 sequence reads: CASSEGTGGEKLFF. The CDR3 DNA reads as TGTGCCAGCAGTGAAGGGACAGGTGGGGAAAAACTGTTTTTT.

This clonotype was detected only a few times. CDR3 sequence reads: CASSQSRTVSEAFF. The CDR3 bases are TGTGCCAGCAGCCAGTCCCGGACAGTTAGTGAAGCTTTCTTT. V usage is TRBV7-8 and J usage is TRBJ1-1, with D perhaps matching TRBD1 (6 bases). The CDR3 has 14 amino acids. Trimming pared 5 bases from V and 7 bases from J, leaving 17 bases between. Per germline, CDR1 SGHVS and CDR2 FQNEAQ.

This chain connects TRBV6-1 to TRBJ1-3; D not certain. Trimming shortened V by 6 bases and J by 6 bases, and 15 bases separated the two germline ends. The CDR3 runs to 14 residues. CDR1 and CDR2 (germline): MNHNS, SASEGT. The DNA for the CDR3 is TGTGCCAGCAGGGGCTCGGGATTTCAAAACACCATATATTTT. Protein: CASRGSGFQNTIYF.

The chain couples TRBV20-1 to TRBJ2-1; 11 bases line up with TRBD2. The CDR3 spans 15 residues. In germline, CDR1 is DFQATT, CDR2 SNEGSKA (reference sequence). V shed 1 base, J shed 8 bases, and the junction held 7 bases outside the gene matches. The CDR3 spells CSARVAGGAGDEQFF. The CDR3 DNA is TGCAGTGCTAGAGTAGCGGGAGGGGCAGGAGATGAGCAGTTCTTC.